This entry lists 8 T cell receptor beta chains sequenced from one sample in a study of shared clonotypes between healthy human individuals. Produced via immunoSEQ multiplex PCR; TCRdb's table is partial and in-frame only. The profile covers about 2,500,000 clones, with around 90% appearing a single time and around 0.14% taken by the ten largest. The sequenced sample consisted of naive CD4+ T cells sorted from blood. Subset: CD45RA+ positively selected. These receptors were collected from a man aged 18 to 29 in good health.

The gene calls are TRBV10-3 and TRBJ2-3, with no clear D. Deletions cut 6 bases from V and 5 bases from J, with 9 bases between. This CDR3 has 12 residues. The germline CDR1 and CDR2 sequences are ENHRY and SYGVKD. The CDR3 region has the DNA TGTGCCATCAGGGGCCCCGAAGATACGCAGTATTTT. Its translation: CAIRGPEDTQYF.

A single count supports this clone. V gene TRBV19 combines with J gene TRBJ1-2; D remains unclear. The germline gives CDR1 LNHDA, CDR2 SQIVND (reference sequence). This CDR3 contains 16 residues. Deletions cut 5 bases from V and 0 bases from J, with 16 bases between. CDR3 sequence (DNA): TGTGCCAGTAGTCCCATGGGATTAAACACTAACTATGGCTACACCTTC. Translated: CASSPMGLNTNYGYTF.

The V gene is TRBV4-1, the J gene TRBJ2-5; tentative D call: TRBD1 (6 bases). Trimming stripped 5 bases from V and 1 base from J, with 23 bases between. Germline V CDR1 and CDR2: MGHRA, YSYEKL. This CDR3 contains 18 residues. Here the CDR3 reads CASSKGDGPTGSQETQYF. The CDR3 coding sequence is TGCGCCAGCAGCAAGGGTGATGGCCCTACAGGGTCCCAAGAGACCCAGTACTTC.

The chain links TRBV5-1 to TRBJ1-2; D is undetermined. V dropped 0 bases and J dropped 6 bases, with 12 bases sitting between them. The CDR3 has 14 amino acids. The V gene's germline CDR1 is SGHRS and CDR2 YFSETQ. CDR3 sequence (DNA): TGCGCCAGCAGCTTGGACCTGCTATCGGATGGCTACACCTTC. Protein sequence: CASSLDLLSDGYTF.

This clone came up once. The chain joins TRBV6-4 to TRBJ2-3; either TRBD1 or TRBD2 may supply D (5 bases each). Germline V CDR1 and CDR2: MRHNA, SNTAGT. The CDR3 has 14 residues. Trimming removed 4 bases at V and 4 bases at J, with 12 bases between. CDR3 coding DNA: TGTGCCAGCAGTGTCAGGGTCGGGGCAGATACGCAGTATTTT. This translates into CASSVRVGADTQYF.

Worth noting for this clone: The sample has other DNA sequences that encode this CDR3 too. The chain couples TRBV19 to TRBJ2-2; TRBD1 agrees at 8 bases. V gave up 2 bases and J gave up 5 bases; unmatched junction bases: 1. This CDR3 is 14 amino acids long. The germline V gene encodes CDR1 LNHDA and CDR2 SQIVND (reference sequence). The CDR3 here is CASSIQGATGELFF. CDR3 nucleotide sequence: TGTGCCAGTAGTATACAGGGGGCAACCGGGGAGCTGTTTTTT.

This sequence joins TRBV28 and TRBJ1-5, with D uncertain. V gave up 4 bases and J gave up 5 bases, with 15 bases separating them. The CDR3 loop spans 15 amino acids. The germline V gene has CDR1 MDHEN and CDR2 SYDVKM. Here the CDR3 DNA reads TGTGCCAGCAGTTCCCCCGAAATGAAAGATCAGCCCCAGCATTTT. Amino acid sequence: CASSSPEMKDQPQHF.

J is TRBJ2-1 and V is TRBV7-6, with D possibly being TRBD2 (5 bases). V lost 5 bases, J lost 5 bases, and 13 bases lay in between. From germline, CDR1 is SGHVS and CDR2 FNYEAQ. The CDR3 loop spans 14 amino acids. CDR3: CASSPWESDNEQFF. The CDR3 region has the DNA TGTGCCAGCAGCCCCTGGGAGTCGGACAATGAGCAGTTCTTC. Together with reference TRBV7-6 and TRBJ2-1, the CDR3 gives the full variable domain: GAGVSQSPRYKVTKRGQDVALRCDPISGHVSLYWYRQALGQGPEFLTYFNYEAQQDKSGLPNDRFSAERPEGSISTLTIQRTEQRDSAMYRCASSPWESDNEQFFGPGTRLTVL.